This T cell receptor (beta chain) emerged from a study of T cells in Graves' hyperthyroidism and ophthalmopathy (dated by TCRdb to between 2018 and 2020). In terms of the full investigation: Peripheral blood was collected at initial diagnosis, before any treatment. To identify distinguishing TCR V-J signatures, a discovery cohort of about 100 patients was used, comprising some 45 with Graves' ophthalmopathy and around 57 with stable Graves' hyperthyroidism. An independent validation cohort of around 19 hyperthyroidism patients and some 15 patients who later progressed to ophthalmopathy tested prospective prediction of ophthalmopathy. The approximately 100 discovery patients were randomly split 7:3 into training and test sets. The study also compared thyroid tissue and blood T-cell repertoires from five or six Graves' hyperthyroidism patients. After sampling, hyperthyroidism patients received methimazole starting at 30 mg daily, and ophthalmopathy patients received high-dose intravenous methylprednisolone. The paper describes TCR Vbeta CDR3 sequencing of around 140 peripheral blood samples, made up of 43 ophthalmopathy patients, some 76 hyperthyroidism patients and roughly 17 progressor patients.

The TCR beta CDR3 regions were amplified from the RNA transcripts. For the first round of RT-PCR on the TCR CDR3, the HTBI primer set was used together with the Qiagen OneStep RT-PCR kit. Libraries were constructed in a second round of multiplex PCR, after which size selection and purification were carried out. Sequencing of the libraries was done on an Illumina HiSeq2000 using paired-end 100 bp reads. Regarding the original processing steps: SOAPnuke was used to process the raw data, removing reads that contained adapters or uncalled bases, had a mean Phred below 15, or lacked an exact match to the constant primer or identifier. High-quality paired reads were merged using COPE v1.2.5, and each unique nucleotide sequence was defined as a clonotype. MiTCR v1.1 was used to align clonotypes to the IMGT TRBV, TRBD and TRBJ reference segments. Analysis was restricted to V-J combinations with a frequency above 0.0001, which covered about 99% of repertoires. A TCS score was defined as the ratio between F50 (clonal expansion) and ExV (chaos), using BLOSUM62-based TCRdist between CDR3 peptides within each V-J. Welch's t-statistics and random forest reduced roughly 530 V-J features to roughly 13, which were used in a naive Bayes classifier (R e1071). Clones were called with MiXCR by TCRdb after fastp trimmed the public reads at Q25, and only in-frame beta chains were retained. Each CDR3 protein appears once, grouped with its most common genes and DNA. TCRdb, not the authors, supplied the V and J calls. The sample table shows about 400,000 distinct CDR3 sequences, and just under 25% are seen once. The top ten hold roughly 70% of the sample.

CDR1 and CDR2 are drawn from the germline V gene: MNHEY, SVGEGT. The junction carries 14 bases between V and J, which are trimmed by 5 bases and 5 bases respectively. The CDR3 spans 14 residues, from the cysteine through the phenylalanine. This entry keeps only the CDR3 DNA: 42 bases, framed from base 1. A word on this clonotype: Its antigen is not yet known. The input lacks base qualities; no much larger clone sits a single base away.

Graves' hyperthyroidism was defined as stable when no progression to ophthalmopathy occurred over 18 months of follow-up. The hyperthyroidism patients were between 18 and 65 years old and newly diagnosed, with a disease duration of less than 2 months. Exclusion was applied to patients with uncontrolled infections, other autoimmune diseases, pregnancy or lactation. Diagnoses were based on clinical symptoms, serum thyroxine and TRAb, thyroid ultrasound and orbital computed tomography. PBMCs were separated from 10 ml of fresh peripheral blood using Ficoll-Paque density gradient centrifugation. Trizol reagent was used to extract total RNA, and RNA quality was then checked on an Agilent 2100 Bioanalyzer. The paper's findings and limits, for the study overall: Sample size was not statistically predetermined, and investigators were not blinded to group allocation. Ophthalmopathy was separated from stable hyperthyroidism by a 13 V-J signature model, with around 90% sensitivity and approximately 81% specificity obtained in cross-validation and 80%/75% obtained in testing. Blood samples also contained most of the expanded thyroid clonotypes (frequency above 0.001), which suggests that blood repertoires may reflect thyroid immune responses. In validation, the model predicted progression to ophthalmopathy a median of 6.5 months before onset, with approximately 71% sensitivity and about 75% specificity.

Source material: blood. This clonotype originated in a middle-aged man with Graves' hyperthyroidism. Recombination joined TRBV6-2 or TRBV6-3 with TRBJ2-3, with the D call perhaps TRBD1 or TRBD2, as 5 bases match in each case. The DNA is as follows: TGTGCCAGCAGTCCCGGGACCAACGGAGATACGCAGTATTTT. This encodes CASSPGTNGDTQYF.